Here is one T cell receptor beta chain with its context. Its antigen is undetermined. Germline V gives CDR1 SGHTA, CDR2 FQGNSA. The ends were cut back, 2 bases at V and 7 bases at J, with 11 bases in the middle. The CDR3 has 14 amino acids. This sample is drawn from a study of T-cell memory formation after mild COVID-19. Study context: In these data, TCR clusters were largely donor specific. General study results and limits: Pre-infection memory carried some responding clones, suggesting that cross-reactive memory joined. Most CD4+ clones that shrank were in CM and EM, while CD8+ ones turned up in EMRA.

After 5'RACE with constant-segment primers, TCR alpha and TCR beta cDNA libraries carrying sample barcodes and UMIs were obtained. One entry per CDR3 protein, called by TCRdb with MiXCR from the 5' RACE reads. This sample has 250,000 or so distinct CDR3 sequences, with more than 8% found just once. The chain links TRBV7-2 to TRBJ1-4, with D perhaps matching TRBD1 (5 bases). The receptor was derived from a man aged 18 to 30 who had mild COVID-19 (a few samples of this study predate the infection). Cell type and time point are not known. Sequenced input: PBMCs or a T cell subset sorted from them (not recorded which). The CDR3 region is CASSLSYGAEKLFF. In DNA, the CDR3 is TGTGCCAGCAGCTTAAGTTATGGGGCTGAAAAACTGTTTTTT.